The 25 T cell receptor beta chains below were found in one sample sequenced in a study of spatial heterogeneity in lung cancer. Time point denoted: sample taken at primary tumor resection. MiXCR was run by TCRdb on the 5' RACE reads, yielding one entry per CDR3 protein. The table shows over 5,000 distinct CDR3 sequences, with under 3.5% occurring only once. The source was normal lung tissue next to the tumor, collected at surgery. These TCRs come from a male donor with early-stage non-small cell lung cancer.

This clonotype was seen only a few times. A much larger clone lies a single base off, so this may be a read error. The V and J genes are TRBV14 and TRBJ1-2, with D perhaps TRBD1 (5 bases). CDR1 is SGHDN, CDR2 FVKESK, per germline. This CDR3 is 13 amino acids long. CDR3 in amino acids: CASSQQGWYGYNF. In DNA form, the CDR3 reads TGTGCCAGCAGCCAACAGGGTTGGTATGGCTACAACTTC.

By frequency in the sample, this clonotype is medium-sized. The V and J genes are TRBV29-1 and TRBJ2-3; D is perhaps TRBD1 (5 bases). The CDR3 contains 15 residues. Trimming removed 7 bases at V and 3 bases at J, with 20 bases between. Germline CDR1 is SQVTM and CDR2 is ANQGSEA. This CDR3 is CSAFLWGQRTDTQYF. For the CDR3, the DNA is TGCAGCGCGTTCTTGTGGGGCCAACGGACAGATACGCAGTATTTT.

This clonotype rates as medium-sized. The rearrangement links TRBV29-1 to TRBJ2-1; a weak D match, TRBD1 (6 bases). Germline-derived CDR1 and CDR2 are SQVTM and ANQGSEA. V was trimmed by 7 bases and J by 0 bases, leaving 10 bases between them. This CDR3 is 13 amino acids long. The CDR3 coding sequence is TGCAGCGCCCGACAGGACTCCTACAATGAGCAGTTCTTC. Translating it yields CSARQDSYNEQFF.

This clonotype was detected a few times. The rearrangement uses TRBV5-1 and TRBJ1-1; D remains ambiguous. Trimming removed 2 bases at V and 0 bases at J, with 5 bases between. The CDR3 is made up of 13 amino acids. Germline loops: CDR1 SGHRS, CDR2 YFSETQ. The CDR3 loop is CASSFAVNTEAFF. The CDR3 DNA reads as TGCGCCAGCAGCTTCGCTGTGAACACTGAAGCTTTCTTT.

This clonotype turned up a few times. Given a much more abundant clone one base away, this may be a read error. CDR3 in DNA: TGCAGTGCAGAAAATGAGGGAAACTATGGCTACCCCTTC. It is translated as CSAENEGNYGYPF. This chain joins TRBV20-1 and TRBJ1-2; D is unresolved. Per germline, CDR1 DFQATT and CDR2 SNEGSKA (reference sequence). The CDR3 consists of 13 residues.

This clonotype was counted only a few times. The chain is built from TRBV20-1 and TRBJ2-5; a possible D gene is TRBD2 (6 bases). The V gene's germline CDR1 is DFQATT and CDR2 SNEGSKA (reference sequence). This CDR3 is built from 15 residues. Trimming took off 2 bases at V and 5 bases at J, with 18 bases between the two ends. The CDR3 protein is CSARRGRRGLETQYF. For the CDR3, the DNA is TGCAGTGCTAGAAGAGGCCGGCGGGGTTTGGAGACCCAGTACTTC.

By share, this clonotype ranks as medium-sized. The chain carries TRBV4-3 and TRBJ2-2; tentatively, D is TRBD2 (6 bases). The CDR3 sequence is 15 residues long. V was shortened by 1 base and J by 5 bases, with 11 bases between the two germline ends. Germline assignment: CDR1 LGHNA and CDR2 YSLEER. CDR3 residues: CASSQGAGPTGELFF. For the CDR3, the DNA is TGCGCCAGCAGCCAAGGGGCGGGGCCGACCGGGGAGCTGTTTTTT.

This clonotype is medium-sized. DNA of the CDR3: TGTGCCAGCAGCTTAGGAATCACCGGGGAGCTGTTTTTT. Translated: CASSLGITGELFF. The chain recombines TRBV7-8 with TRBJ2-2; D unclear. Trimming stripped 1 base from V and 4 bases from J, with 4 bases between. The CDR3 contains 13 residues. The V gene's germline CDR1 is SGHVS and CDR2 FQNEAQ.

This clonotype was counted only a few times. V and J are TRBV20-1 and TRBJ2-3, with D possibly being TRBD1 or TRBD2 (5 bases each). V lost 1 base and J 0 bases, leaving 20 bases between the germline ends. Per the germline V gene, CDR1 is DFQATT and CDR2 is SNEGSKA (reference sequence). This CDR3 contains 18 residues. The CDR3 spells CSARGTGASAYSTDTQYF. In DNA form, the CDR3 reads TGCAGTGCTAGAGGGACCGGGGCGAGCGCATATAGCACAGATACGCAGTATTTT.

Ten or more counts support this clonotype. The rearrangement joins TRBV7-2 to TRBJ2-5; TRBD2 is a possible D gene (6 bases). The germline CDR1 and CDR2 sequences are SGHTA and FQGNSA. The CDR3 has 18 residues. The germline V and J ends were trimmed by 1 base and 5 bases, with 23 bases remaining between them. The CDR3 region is CASSLDYSYLASEETQYF. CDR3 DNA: TGTGCCAGCAGCTTAGACTACTCATACCTAGCGTCAGAGGAGACCCAGTACTTC.

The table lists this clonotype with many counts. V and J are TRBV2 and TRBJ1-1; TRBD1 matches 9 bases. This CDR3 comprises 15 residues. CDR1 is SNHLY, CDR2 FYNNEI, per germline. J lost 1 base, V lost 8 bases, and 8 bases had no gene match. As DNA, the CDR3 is TGTGCCAGCGGGCTAAACAGGGGGCAGAACACTGAAGCTTTCTTT. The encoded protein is CASGLNRGQNTEAFF.

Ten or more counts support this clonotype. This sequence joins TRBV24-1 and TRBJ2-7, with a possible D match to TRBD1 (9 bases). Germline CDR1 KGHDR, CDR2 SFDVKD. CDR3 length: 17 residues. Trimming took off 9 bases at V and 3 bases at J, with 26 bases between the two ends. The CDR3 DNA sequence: TGTGCCACCCGTCGACATCGGGAGGGACAGGGCGGCTACGAGCAGTACGTC. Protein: CATRRHREGQGGYEQYV.

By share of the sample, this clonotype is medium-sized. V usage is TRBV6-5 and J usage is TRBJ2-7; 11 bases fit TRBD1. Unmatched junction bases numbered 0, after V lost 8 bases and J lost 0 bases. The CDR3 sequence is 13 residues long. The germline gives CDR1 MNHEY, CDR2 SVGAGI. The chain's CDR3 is CASGTGGSYEQYF. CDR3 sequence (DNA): TGTGCCAGCGGGACAGGGGGCTCCTACGAGCAGTACTTC.

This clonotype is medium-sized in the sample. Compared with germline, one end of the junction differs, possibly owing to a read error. CDR3 amino acids: CSVEGTGLSGNTIYF. The CDR3 DNA reads as TGTAGCGTTGAAGGGACAGGACTCTCTGGAAACACCATATATTTT. J is TRBJ1-3 and V is TRBV29-1; 8 bases fit TRBD1. From germline, CDR1 is SQVTM and CDR2 ANQGSEA. The CDR3 has 15 amino acids.

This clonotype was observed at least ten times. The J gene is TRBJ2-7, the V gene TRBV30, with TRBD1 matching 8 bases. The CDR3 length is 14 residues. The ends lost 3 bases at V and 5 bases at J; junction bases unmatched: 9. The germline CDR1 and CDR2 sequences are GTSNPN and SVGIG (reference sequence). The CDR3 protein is CAWSGTGLTNEQYF. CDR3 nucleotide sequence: TGTGCCTGGAGCGGGACAGGACTAACTAACGAGCAGTACTTC.

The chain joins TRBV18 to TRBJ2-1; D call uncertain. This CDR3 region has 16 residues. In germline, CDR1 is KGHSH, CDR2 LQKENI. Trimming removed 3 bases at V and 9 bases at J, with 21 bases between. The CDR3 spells CASSPLTGVVSVEQFF. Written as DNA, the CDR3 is TGTGCCAGCTCACCGCTCACTGGGGTCGTCAGCGTTGAGCAGTTCTTC.

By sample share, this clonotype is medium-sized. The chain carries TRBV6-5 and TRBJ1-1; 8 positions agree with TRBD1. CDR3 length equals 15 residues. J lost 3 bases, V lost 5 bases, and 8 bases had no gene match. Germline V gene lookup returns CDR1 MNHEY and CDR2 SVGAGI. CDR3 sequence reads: CASSTQGAGHTEAFF. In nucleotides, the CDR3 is TGTGCCAGCAGTACTCAGGGGGCAGGGCACACTGAAGCTTTCTTT.

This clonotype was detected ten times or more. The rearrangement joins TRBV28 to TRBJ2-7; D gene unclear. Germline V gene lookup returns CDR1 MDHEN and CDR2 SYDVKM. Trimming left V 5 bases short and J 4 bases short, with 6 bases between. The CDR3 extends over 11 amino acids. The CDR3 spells CASSHRYEQYF. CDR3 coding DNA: TGTGCCAGCAGTCACCGGTACGAGCAGTACTTC.

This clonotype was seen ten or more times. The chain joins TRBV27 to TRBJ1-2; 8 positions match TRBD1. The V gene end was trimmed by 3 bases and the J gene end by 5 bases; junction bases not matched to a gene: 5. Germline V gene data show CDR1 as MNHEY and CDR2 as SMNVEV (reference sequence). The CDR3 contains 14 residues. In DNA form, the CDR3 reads TGTGCCAGCAGTTTTCGATACAGGGGGTATGGCTACACCTTC. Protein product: CASSFRYRGYGYTF.

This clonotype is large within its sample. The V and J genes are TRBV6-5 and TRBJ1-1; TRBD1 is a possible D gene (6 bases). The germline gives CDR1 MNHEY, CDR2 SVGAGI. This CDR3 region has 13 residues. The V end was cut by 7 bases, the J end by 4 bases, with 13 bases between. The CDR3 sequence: CASNLQGSTEAFF. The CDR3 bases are TGTGCCAGCAACCTACAGGGAAGCACTGAAGCTTTCTTT.

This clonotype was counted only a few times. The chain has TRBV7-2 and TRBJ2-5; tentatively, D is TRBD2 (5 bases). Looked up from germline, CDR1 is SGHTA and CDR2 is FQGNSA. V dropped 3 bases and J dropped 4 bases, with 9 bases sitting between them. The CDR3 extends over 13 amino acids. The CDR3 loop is CASSFTGRETQYF. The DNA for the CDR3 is TGTGCCAGCAGCTTTACGGGGAGAGAGACCCAGTACTTC.

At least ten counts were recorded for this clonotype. In DNA form, the CDR3 reads TGTGCCAGCAGCTTGAGGCGAGAAAAACTGTTTTTT. Protein product: CASSLRREKLFF. The chain recombines TRBV5-6 with TRBJ1-4; D is unclear. With 1 base removed from V and 8 bases from J, the gap between germline ends came to 6 bases. This CDR3 has 12 residues. Germline-derived CDR1 and CDR2 are SGHDT and YYEEEE.

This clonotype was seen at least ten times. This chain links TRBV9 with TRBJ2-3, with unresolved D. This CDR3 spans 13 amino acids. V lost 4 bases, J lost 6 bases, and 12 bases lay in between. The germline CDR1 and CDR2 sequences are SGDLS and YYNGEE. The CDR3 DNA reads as TGTGCCAGCAGCCCCCCCCCCTCCGATACGCAGTATTTT. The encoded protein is CASSPPPSDTQYF.

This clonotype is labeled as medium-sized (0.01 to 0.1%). CDR3 in amino acids: CASSKVSGRATTGELFF. The CDR3 coding sequence is TGTGCCAGCAGCAAAGTTAGCGGGAGGGCGACCACCGGGGAGCTGTTTTTT. The chain combines TRBV7-2 with TRBJ2-2; 11 nucleotides align to TRBD2. Germline CDR1 SGHTA, CDR2 FQGNSA. The V gene end was trimmed by 5 bases and the J gene end by 4 bases; junction bases not matched to a gene: 9. The CDR3 is 17 residues long.

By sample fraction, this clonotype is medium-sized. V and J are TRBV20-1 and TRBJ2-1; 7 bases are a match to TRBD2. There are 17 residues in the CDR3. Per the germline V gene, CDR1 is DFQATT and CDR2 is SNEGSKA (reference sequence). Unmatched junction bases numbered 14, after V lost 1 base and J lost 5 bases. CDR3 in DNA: TGCAGTGCTAGAGCCCTGGCGGGAGCGCGTTCCGACAATGAGCAGTTCTTC. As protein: CSARALAGARSDNEQFF.